The clone carrying this T cell receptor (beta chain) turned up a few times. No antigen is known for it. The study ran its PCR with 60 Vbeta and 13 Jbeta primers. Only in-frame clones appear in the TCRdb table, and some are missing; sequencing was by immunoSEQ multiplex PCR. The sample holds 93,000 or so clones; roughly 86% are singletons and the top ten take 5.6%. The CDR3 spans 16 residues. With 0 bases clipped from V and 9 bases from J, the junction kept 8 bases outside the gene matches. Germline CDR1 MNHEY, CDR2 SVGAGI. The data are from a study of cytomegalovirus exposure and HLA in healthy donors. About the study: Drawn from HLA-typed donors, around 85 million unique TCRs were held in an early data release. Overall study findings and caveats: Reported findings show TCR beta sequences accurately forecast HLA-A and HLA-B alleles in most subjects. Available immune exposure information was restricted to CMV serostatus only.

The chain couples TRBV6-5 to TRBJ2-1, with 10 bases identical to TRBD2. This receptor was obtained from a young woman in good health and CMV-seropositive. The sequenced sample consisted of PBMCs. This CDR3 is CASSYSGLAGEFEQFF. DNA for the CDR3: TGTGCCAGCAGTTACTCGGGGCTAGCGGGAGAATTTGAGCAGTTCTTC.